The next 9 T cell receptor beta chains were all read from a single sample in a study of blood T cells in healthy people across ages. It was with a sample-barcoded 5' primer and a J-beta primer mix that a second PCR of roughly 7 to 12 cycles was run. A single record per CDR3 protein comes from TCRdb applying MiXCR to the 5' RACE reads. This sample yields 1,800,000 or so distinct CDR3 sequences, of which around 40% are seen a single time; 20% to 25% belongs to the top ten. Sample: blood. Every receptor here comes from a human donor in good health.

The rearrangement joins TRBV7-2 to TRBJ2-5; 14 nucleotides match TRBD2. Looked up from germline, CDR1 is SGHTA and CDR2 is FQGNSA. The CDR3 extends over 16 amino acids. Germline trimming cut 4 bases from V and 5 bases from J; bases unmatched to any gene: 6. The CDR3 here is CASSSPTSGGAETQYF. The CDR3 bases are TGTGCCAGCAGCTCTCCGACTAGCGGGGGGGCTGAGACCCAGTACTTC.

This clonotype was observed a single time. The CDR3 sequence: CASSCSRQGTDTQYF. The CDR3 coding sequence is TGTGCCAGCAGTTGCTCGCGGCAGGGCACAGATACGCAGTATTTT. The rearrangement uses TRBV6-6 and TRBJ2-3; D is unresolved. V was cut by 4 bases and J by 1 base, with 12 bases left in between. Germline loops: CDR1 MNHNY, CDR2 SVGAGI (reference sequence). The CDR3 is made up of 15 amino acids.

This clonotype was found a few times. V usage is TRBV29-1 and J usage is TRBJ1-1, with D uncertain. Deletions cut 4 bases from V and 4 bases from J, with 10 bases between. Germline-derived CDR1 and CDR2 are SQVTM and ANQGSEA. This CDR3 has 12 residues. The CDR3 region is CSVAGWVTEAFF. In nucleotides, the CDR3 is TGCAGCGTTGCGGGGTGGGTCACTGAAGCTTTCTTT.

This clonotype was observed once. V is TRBV20-1 and J is TRBJ2-1, with 7 bases identical to TRBD2. The trim removed 5 bases at V and 1 base at J, leaving 8 bases unmatched. The CDR3 is made up of 15 amino acids. The germline CDR1 and CDR2 sequences are DFQATT and SNEGSKA (reference sequence). In DNA, the CDR3 is TGCAGTGCTGCCCGGACCGGGAGGTCCTACAATGAGCAGTTCTTC. It codes for CSAARTGRSYNEQFF.

The sample holds a few counts of this clonotype. The gene calls are TRBV29-1 and TRBJ2-3; 8 positions agree with TRBD2. Germline CDR1 is SQVTM and CDR2 is ANQGSEA. V dropped 6 bases and J dropped 5; count of bases not matched to a gene: 13. The CDR3 consists of 15 residues. The CDR3 sequence: CSVAGERGSIDTQYF. CDR3 bases: TGCAGCGTGGCCGGGGAGCGGGGGTCGATAGATACGCAGTATTTT.

V is TRBV6-2 or TRBV6-3 and J is TRBJ1-1, with a weak D call TRBD1 (6 bases). The V end lost 4 bases, the J end lost 3 bases, and 12 bases lay between the germline ends. The V gene's germline CDR1 is MNHEY and CDR2 SVGEGT. This CDR3 has 14 residues. In nucleotides, the CDR3 is TGTGCCAGCAGTTTGGGACATTCCGACACTGAAGCTTTCTTT. This gives the protein CASSLGHSDTEAFF.

J is TRBJ2-1 and V is TRBV18, with a possible D match to TRBD1 (5 bases). CDR3 length: 13 residues. V was pared by 3 bases and J by 9 bases, with 12 bases between. Germline lookup yields CDR1 KGHSH and CDR2 LQKENI. DNA of the CDR3: TGTGCCAGCTCACCGCAGGGTGTAAGTGAGCAGTTCTTC. Translating it yields CASSPQGVSEQFF.

This clonotype was picked up a small number of times. The J gene is TRBJ2-5, the V gene TRBV29-1; D gene unclear. Germline CDR1 SQVTM, CDR2 ANQGSEA. This CDR3 region has 11 residues. V was shortened by 6 bases and J by 1 base, with 6 bases between the two germline ends. The CDR3 DNA sequence: TGCAGCGTCTGGGGCCAAGAGACCCAGTACTTC. It yields the protein CSVWGQETQYF.

On this clonotype: A much larger clonotype is one base distant, so this may be a read error. This rearrangement joins TRBV29-1 to TRBJ2-7; 9 bases are a match to TRBD2. The closer fit of TRBJ2-5 to the DNA end suggests the J call may be wrong. Per the germline V gene, CDR1 is SQVTM and CDR2 is ANQGSEA. The CDR3 spans 13 residues. The CDR3 is CSVELAGRETQYF. DNA of the CDR3: TGCAGCGTTGAACTAGCGGGGCGGGAGACCCAGTACTTC.